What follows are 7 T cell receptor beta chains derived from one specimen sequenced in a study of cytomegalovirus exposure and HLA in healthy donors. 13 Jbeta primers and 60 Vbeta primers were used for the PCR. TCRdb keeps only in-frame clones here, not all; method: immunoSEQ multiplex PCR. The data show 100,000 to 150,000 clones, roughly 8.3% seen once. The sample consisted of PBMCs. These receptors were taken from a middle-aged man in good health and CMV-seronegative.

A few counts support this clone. The CDR3 coding sequence is TGCGCCAGCAGCTTGGAAAGGGAGGTTACTGAAGCTTTCTTT. It codes for CASSLEREVTEAFF. The chain is built from TRBV5-1 and TRBJ1-1, with unresolved D. Germline CDR1 SGHRS, CDR2 YFSETQ. The V end lost 0 bases, the J end lost 5 bases, and 11 bases lay between the germline ends. The CDR3 runs 14 residues.

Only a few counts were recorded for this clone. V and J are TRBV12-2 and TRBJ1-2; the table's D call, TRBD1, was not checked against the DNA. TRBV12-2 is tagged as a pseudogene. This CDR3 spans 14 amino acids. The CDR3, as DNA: TGTGCAAGTCGCCCCGGACAGGGAACCTATGGCTACACCTTC. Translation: CASRPGQGTYGYTF.

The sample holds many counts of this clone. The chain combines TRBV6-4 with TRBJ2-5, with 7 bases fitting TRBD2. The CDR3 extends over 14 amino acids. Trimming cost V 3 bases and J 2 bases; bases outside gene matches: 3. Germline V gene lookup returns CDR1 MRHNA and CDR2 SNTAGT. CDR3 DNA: TGTGCCAGCAGTGAATCCGGGGGGCAAGAGACCCAGTACTTC. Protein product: CASSESGGQETQYF.

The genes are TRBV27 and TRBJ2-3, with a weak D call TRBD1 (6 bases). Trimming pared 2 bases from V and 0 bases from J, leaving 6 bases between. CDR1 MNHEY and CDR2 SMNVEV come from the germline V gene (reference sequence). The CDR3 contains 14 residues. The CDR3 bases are TGTGCCAGCAGTTTAGGACAGAGCACAGATACGCAGTATTTT. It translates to CASSLGQSTDTQYF.

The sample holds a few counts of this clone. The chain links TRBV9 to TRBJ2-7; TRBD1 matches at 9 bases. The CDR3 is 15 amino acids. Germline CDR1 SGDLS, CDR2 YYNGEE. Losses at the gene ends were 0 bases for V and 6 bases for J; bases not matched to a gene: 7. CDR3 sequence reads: CASSVVGTGLSEQYF. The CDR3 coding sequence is TGTGCCAGCAGCGTAGTTGGGACAGGGTTAAGCGAGCAGTACTTC. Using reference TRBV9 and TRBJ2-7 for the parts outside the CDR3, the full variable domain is DSGVTQTPKHLITATGQRVTLRCSPRSGDLSVYWYQQSLDQGLQFLIQYYNGEERAKGNILERFSAQQFPDLHSELNLSSLELGDSALYFCASSVVGTGLSEQYFGPGTRLTVT.

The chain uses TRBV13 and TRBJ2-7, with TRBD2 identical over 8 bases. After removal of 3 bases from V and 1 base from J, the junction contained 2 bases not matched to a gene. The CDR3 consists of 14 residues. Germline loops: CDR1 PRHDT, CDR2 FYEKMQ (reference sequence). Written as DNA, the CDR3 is TGTGCCAGCAGCTTTAGCGGGGCGTCCTACGAGCAGTACTTC. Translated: CASSFSGASYEQYF. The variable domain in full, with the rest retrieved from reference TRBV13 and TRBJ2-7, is AAGVIQSPRHLIKEKRETATLKCYPIPRHDTVYWYQQGPGQDPQFLISFYEKMQSDKGSIPDRFSAQQFSDYHSELNMSSLELGDSALYFCASSFSGASYEQYFGPGTRLTVT.

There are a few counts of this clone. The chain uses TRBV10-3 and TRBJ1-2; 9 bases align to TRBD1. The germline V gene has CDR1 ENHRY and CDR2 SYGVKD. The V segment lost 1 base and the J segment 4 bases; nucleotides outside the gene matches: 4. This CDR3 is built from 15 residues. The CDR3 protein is CAISEFDRGSYGYTF. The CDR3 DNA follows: TGTGCCATCAGTGAGTTTGACAGGGGGTCCTATGGCTACACCTTC.